The 24 T cell receptor beta chains below come from one sample, sequenced in a study of blood T cell repertoires in COVID-19. The assay was immunoSEQ multiplex PCR, and TCRdb's table has in-frame clones only and misses some. The table includes 15,000 to 20,000 clones, under 95% detected once. The sequencing sample was made of peripheral blood. These receptors all stem from a man in his sixties with active COVID-19.

The chain's CDR3 is CASSIDRGSTDTQYF. The CDR3 DNA is TGTGCCAGTAGTATAGACAGGGGGAGCACAGATACGCAGTATTTT. This rearrangement joins TRBV19 to TRBJ2-3; 7 bases align to TRBD1. The CDR3 is made up of 15 amino acids. The junction had 0 bases not matched to a gene; V was cut back by 0 bases and J by 0 bases. Per germline, CDR1 LNHDA and CDR2 SQIVND (reference sequence). Using reference TRBV19 and TRBJ2-3 for the parts outside the CDR3, the full variable domain is DGGITQSPKYLFRKEGQNVTLSCEQNLNHDAMYWYRQDPGQGLRLIYYSQIVNDFQKGDIAEGYSVSREKKESFPLTVTSAQKNPTAFYLCASSIDRGSTDTQYFGPGTRLTVL.

This chain connects TRBV3-1 (or the pseudogene TRBV3-2) to TRBJ1-6; maybe TRBD1 (5 bases). CDR1 LGHDT and CDR2 YNNKEL come from the germline V gene (reference sequence). The CDR3 has 15 amino acids. V was shortened by 1 base and J by 3 bases, with 7 bases between the two germline ends. The chain's CDR3 is CASSQVTDYNSPLHF. The CDR3 coding sequence is TGTGCCAGCAGCCAAGTGACAGACTATAATTCACCCCTCCACTTT.

This chain joins TRBV11-2 and TRBJ2-3; D perhaps matches TRBD2 (6 bases). With 0 bases removed from V and 1 base from J, the gap between germline ends came to 11 bases. Germline V lookup: CDR1 SGHAT, CDR2 FQNNGV. The CDR3 runs 16 residues. The DNA of the CDR3 is TGTGCCAGCAGCTTAGATCTGGGCGGGGGCACAGATACGCAGTATTTT. As protein: CASSLDLGGGTDTQYF.

V usage is TRBV5-1 and J usage is TRBJ2-3; 7 nucleotides agree with TRBD1. CDR3 length equals 15 residues. After removal of 5 bases from V and 0 bases from J, the junction contained 6 bases not matched to a gene. The germline CDR1 and CDR2 sequences are SGHRS and YFSETQ. The DNA of the CDR3 is TGCGCCAGCAGTTTAACAGGGGTCAGCACAGATACGCAGTATTTT. It yields the protein CASSLTGVSTDTQYF.

CDR3 DNA sequence: TGCGCCAGCAGCTTAAAAGACAGCCAGCCCCAGCATTTT. It yields the protein CASSLKDSQPQHF. J is TRBJ1-5 and V is TRBV4-1, with D maybe TRBD1 (5 bases). The V end was cut by 5 bases, the J end by 7 bases, with 12 bases between. CDR1 and CDR2 (germline): MGHRA, YSYEKL. The CDR3 has 13 amino acids.

The chain carries TRBV29-1 and TRBJ2-1, with 16 bases that match TRBD2. This CDR3 is built from 17 residues. V shed 0 bases, J shed 8 bases, and the junction held 7 bases outside the gene matches. Germline CDR1 and CDR2: SQVTM and ANQGSEA. The CDR3 here is CSVEDGTSGGADYEQFF. CDR3 DNA: TGCAGCGTTGAAGATGGGACTAGCGGGGGGGCGGATTATGAGCAGTTCTTC.

This clone was seen more than once but under ten times. The gene calls are TRBV2 and TRBJ1-5; no clear D gene. The CDR3 has 14 residues. Germline CDR1 and CDR2: SNHLY and FYNNEI. With 4 bases removed from V and 0 bases from J, the gap between germline ends came to 7 bases. The chain's CDR3 is CASSVGYSNQPQHF. In nucleotides, the CDR3 is TGTGCCAGCAGTGTCGGGTATAGCAATCAGCCCCAGCATTTT.

In its sample, this clone was seen a few times. The chain couples TRBV18 to TRBJ1-6; a weak D match, TRBD1 (5 bases). This CDR3 comprises 13 residues. Trimming stripped 3 bases from V and 7 bases from J, with 7 bases between. Per the germline V gene, CDR1 is KGHSH and CDR2 is LQKENI. The CDR3 sequence is CASSPGGNSPLHF. CDR3 coding DNA: TGTGCCAGCTCACCCGGGGGGAATTCACCCCTCCACTTT.

The V gene is TRBV4-2, the J gene TRBJ2-1, with 9 bases lining up with TRBD2. Germline assignment: CDR1 LGHNA and CDR2 YNFKEQ. Losses at the gene ends were 0 bases for V and 2 bases for J; bases not matched to a gene: 5. The CDR3 extends over 17 amino acids. The CDR3 region is CASSQEVREGTYNEQFF. The CDR3 DNA follows: TGTGCCAGCAGCCAAGAGGTGCGGGAGGGGACCTACAATGAGCAGTTCTTC.

V usage is TRBV9 and J usage is TRBJ1-1, with 9 bases lining up with TRBD1. Germline CDR1 and CDR2: SGDLS and YYNGEE. The CDR3 runs 15 residues. J lost 4 bases, V lost 3 bases, and 7 bases had no gene match. For the CDR3, the DNA is TGTGCCAGCAGCGGGGGACAGGGATGGGGCACTGAAGCTTTCTTT. As protein: CASSGGQGWGTEAFF.

V usage is TRBV7-2 and J usage is TRBJ2-2, with 7 bases lining up with TRBD2. The V gene end was trimmed by 2 bases and the J gene end by 5 bases; junction bases not matched to a gene: 5. The CDR3 is made up of 15 amino acids. Germline V gives CDR1 SGHTA, CDR2 FQGNSA. CDR3 residues: CASSLTAGSTGELFF. The CDR3 DNA reads TGTGCCAGCAGCTTAACAGCGGGATCGACCGGGGAGCTGTTTTTT.

V and J are TRBV11-2 and TRBJ2-5; 9 bases line up with TRBD2. CDR1 and CDR2 from the germline V gene are SGHAT and FQNNGV. V was pared by 5 bases and J by 8 bases, with 18 bases of the junction left unmatched. The CDR3 length is 17 residues. The CDR3 nucleotides read TGTGCCAGCAGCAAAGAGGTAGCGGGGGATACCAAGAATACCCAGTACTTC. This sequence encodes CASSKEVAGDTKNTQYF.

The chain uses TRBV5-8 and TRBJ2-7; 8 nucleotides match TRBD1. V shed 4 bases, J shed 3 bases, and the junction held 6 bases outside the gene matches. The CDR3 extends over 14 amino acids. The germline CDR1 and CDR2 sequences are SGHTS and YDEGEE. CDR3: CASSQTGGIYEQYF. The CDR3 nucleotides are TGTGCCAGCAGCCAAACAGGGGGGATCTACGAGCAGTACTTC.

This sequence joins TRBV4-2 and TRBJ2-7; 10 bases map to TRBD2. V trimming: 0 bases; J trimming: 6 bases; junction bases outside the gene matches: 11. This CDR3 has 17 residues. CDR1 and CDR2 from the germline V gene are LGHNA and YNFKEQ. In DNA, the CDR3 is TGTGCCAGCAGCCAAGATCACGCCAGCGGGGGGGCCGGCGAGCAGTACTTC. Encoded protein: CASSQDHASGGAGEQYF.

The gene calls are TRBV7-3 and TRBJ2-5; 9 nucleotides line up with TRBD2. Trimming at V came to 1 base and at J to 1 base, leaving 4 bases not matched to a gene. Germline CDR1 is SGHTA and CDR2 is FQGTGA. The length of the CDR3 is 16 residues. The CDR3 nucleotides read TGTGCCAGCAGCTTAAGCGTTAGCGGGGGCCAAGAGACCCAGTACTTC. Its translation: CASSLSVSGGQETQYF. Using reference TRBV7-3 and TRBJ2-5 for the parts outside the CDR3, the full variable domain is GAGVSQTPSNKVTEKGKYVELRCDPISGHTALYWYRQSLGQGPEFLIYFQGTGAADDSGLPNDRFFAVRPEGSVSTLKIQRTERGDSAVYLCASSLSVSGGQETQYFGPGTRLLVL.

This rearrangement joins TRBV2 to TRBJ1-5; no definite D call. V was cut by 6 bases and J by 0 bases, with 9 bases left in between. The CDR3 runs to 14 residues. The germline V gene encodes CDR1 SNHLY and CDR2 FYNNEI. DNA of the CDR3: TGTGCCAGCAGGGATAACTATAGCAATCAGCCCCAGCATTTT. Its protein is CASRDNYSNQPQHF.

The chain combines TRBV4-2 with TRBJ2-1; 7 nucleotides match TRBD2. Germline assignment: CDR1 LGHNA and CDR2 YNFKEQ. V lost 1 base and J lost 0; bases outside the gene matches: 6. The CDR3 loop spans 17 amino acids. Here the CDR3 reads CASSQGFGGGSYNEQFF. The CDR3, as DNA: TGTGCCAGCAGCCAAGGATTTGGGGGGGGCTCCTACAATGAGCAGTTCTTC.

The chain couples TRBV6-5 to TRBJ1-2; D is unclear. CDR1 and CDR2 from the germline V gene are MNHEY and SVGAGI. Trimming took 4 bases from V and 8 from J, leaving 14 bases between them. There are 13 residues in the CDR3. CDR3 in DNA: TGTGCCAGCAGTTCGCCCACCGCGAAAGGCTACACCTTC. Translated: CASSSPTAKGYTF.

V gene TRBV6-6 combines with J gene TRBJ1-1, with a possible D match to TRBD1 (5 bases). This CDR3 spans 14 amino acids. Trimming took 2 bases from V and 0 from J, leaving 7 bases between them. CDR1 and CDR2 (germline): MNHNY, SVGAGI (reference sequence). The DNA for the CDR3 is TGTGCCAGCAGTTACGGAGGGGTGAACACTGAAGCTTTCTTT. Its translation: CASSYGGVNTEAFF.

This rearrangement joins TRBV6-6 to TRBJ2-5, with no clear D. The germline V and J ends were trimmed by 3 bases and 2 bases, with 4 bases remaining between them. The CDR3 runs to 12 residues. Germline V gives CDR1 MNHNY, CDR2 SVGAGI (reference sequence). The CDR3 coding sequence is TGTGCCAGCAGTTATCCACAAGAGACCCAGTACTTC. The encoded protein is CASSYPQETQYF.

The chain links TRBV18 to TRBJ2-1, with D perhaps TRBD2 (5 bases). There are 14 residues in the CDR3. Germline V gene data show CDR1 as KGHSH and CDR2 as LQKENI. V was cut by 3 bases and J by 5 bases, with 11 bases left in between. Here the CDR3 reads CASSPDWADNEQFF. Written as DNA, the CDR3 is TGTGCCAGCTCACCGGACTGGGCAGACAATGAGCAGTTCTTC.

The rearrangement joins TRBV5-1 to TRBJ1-4, with a weak D call TRBD1 (5 bases). The V gene's germline CDR1 is SGHRS and CDR2 YFSETQ. The CDR3 has 17 residues. Trimming took 0 bases from V and 4 from J, leaving 16 bases between them. This CDR3 is CASSLGSVQGLNEKLFF. The CDR3 nucleotides are TGCGCCAGCAGCTTGGGGTCGGTCCAGGGACTTAATGAAAAACTGTTTTTT.

The chain joins TRBV10-2 to TRBJ1-5; D is possibly TRBD1 (6 bases). CDR1 is WSHSY and CDR2 is SAAADI in the germline V gene. This CDR3 contains 14 residues. The V end lost 2 bases, the J end lost 4 bases, and 9 bases lay between the germline ends. This chain's CDR3 is CASSEGRGNQPQHF. CDR3 DNA: TGCGCCAGCAGTGAGGGCAGGGGTAATCAGCCCCAGCATTTT.

The chain couples TRBV11-3 to TRBJ2-2; a weak D match, TRBD1 (5 bases). The length of the CDR3 is 15 residues. CDR1 and CDR2 from the germline V gene are SGHNT and YENEEA. Trimming took 5 bases from V and 7 from J, leaving 17 bases between them. The DNA for the CDR3 is TGTGCCAGCAGCCTCGCTCAGACAGATAACGGGGAGCTGTTTTTT. It yields the protein CASSLAQTDNGELFF.